This record concerns one T cell receptor beta chain sequence. The sample belongs to a study of OX40 agonist ivuxolimab in advanced cancers. The V end was cut by 2 bases, the J end by 7 bases, with 11 bases between. The germline V gene encodes CDR1 MNHNS and CDR2 SASEGT. This CDR3 has 14 residues. The table came from immunoSEQ multiplex PCR; TCRdb's copy has only in-frame clones and leaves some out. The sample consists of 80,000 or so clones, about 93% of them appearing once. The J gene is TRBJ1-4, the V gene TRBV6-1; no firm D call. The sequencing used CD4+ or CD8+ T cells sorted from blood, collected in a trial of the OX40 agonist ivuxolimab. This clonotype was sampled from an adult with an advanced solid tumor such as melanoma, head and neck, liver or kidney cancer. This chain's CDR3 is CASSERPTIEKLFF. The CDR3 DNA follows: TGTGCCAGCAGTGAACGGCCTACCATTGAAAAACTGTTTTTT.